This TCR beta chain appears in the sequencing data of a study of T cells in Graves' hyperthyroidism and ophthalmopathy. A few counts support this clonotype. Amplification of TCR beta CDR3 regions was performed using RNA transcripts as template. Researchers ran a first-round RT-PCR on the TCR CDR3 using the HTBI primer set. TCRdb analysed the multiplex PCR reads with MiXCR anew, one entry per CDR3 protein. The data show roughly 250,000 distinct CDR3 sequences, 20% to 25% seen once. CDR1 is MNHEY, CDR2 SVGAGI, per germline. The CDR3 covers 16 residues. V was pared by 4 bases and J by 3 bases, with 19 bases between.

The receptor's source is a man in his thirties or forties with Graves' ophthalmopathy. V and J are TRBV6-5 and TRBJ2-7; D is possibly TRBD1 or TRBD2 (7 bases each). Material: blood. As DNA, the CDR3 is TGTGCCAGCAGTTTATCACAGGGGCTAGCGGACTACGAGCAGTACTTC. It translates to CASSLSQGLADYEQYF.